This TCR beta chain was documented in a study of T cell responses to AZD1222 COVID-19 vaccine. Study-wide context: Second doses were pooled across both intervals (about 4 or about 12 weeks). Findings and caveats of the study: Researchers took repertoire samples only after the peak T cell response had come. Most donors were white British and more were female, and clonal diversity was possibly underestimated.

V dropped 7 bases and J dropped 5 bases, with 16 bases sitting between them. The CDR3 covers 15 residues. CDR1 and CDR2 (germline): SGHRS, YFSETQ. On this clone itself: Its target is not known.

Libraries were prepared by immunoSEQ multiplex PCR; TCRdb keeps only in-frame clonotypes and omits some of them. The sample lists approximately 200,000 clones, almost 90% occurring once. This clonotype was sampled from an adult in good health. The genes are TRBV5-1 and TRBJ1-6; perhaps TRBD1 as D (6 bases). Material: peripheral blood, obtained on day 0 of AZD1222 vaccination. The CDR3 reads CASRVVGAHNSPLHF. CDR3 bases: TGCGCCAGCCGTGTGGTGGGGGCCCATAATTCACCCCTCCACTTT.